The source of this TCR beta chain is a study of monozygotic twins with inflammatory bowel disease. General study results and limits: Patients got different immunosuppressive treatments, which may have made their repertoires more variable. Especially with disease activity, IBD patients shared fewer clonotypes with others than healthy twins did.

This CDR3 is 13 amino acids long. CDR1 and CDR2 from the germline V gene are DFQATT and SNEGSKA (reference sequence). Per TCR library, 3500 ng of total RNA was used. UMIs incorporating a 6-nucleotide sample barcode were appended by means of template switching. TCRdb reprocessed the 5' RACE reads; each CDR3 protein has one entry and no DNA is given. This sample lists a few hundred thousand distinct CDR3 sequences; its ten largest clones have over 5.5%. As for this clonotype: Its specificity is not known.

The TCR originated in a human donor with ulcerative colitis or Crohn's disease, or a healthy co-twin of an affected twin (not recorded which). This chain connects TRBV20-1 to TRBJ2-2. Sequencing used blood. CDR3 sequence reads: CSARDLTTGELFF.